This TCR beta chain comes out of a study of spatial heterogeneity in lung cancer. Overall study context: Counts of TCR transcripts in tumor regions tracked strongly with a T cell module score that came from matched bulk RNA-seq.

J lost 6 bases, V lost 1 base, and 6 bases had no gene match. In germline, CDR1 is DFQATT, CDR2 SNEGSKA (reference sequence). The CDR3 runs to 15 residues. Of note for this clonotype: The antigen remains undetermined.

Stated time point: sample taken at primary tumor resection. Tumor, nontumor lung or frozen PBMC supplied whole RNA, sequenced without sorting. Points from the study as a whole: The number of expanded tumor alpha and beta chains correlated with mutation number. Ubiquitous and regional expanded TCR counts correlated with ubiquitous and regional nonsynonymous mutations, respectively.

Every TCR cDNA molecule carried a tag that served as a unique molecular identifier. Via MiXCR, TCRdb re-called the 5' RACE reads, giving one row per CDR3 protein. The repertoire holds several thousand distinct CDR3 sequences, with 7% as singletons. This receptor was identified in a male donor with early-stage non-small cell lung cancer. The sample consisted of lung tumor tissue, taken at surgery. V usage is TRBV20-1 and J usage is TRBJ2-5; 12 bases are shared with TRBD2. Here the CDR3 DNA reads TGCAGTGCTAGAGGGACTAGCGGGGCCTCGAAGACCCAGTACTTC. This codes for CSARGTSGASKTQYF.